This is a list of T cell receptor beta chains from one sample in a study of read filtering for tumor transcriptome and immune sequencing. TCRdb redid the calling of the reads with MiXCR, one entry per CDR3 protein. The sample records tens of thousands of distinct CDR3 sequences, approximately 15% being singletons. Material: a population of CD138-negative cells sorted from bone marrow. The receptors shown here come from a donor at least 40 years old with multiple myeloma. Both conserved end residues are part of each CDR3. Fields, in order: V gene, J gene, CDR3 length, CDR3 protein.

>TRBV7-9|TRBJ2-7|13
CASSSVGPWEQYF
>TRBV7-9|TRBJ2-1|16
CASSFPASGNGNEQFF
>TRBV20-1|TRBJ2-3|15
CSASHPGEGADTQYF
>TRBV4-1|TRBJ2-3|15
CASSQVMEITDTQYF
>TRBV4-2|TRBJ2-1|16
CASSQEGLAGVGEQFF
>TRBV14|TRBJ2-5|15
CASSPPGGKQETQYF
>TRBV5-6|TRBJ2-5|15
CASSITGRLGETQYF
>TRBV23-1|TRBJ2-1|13
CARGTSSYNEQFF
>TRBV12-3/TRBV12-4|TRBJ2-2|15
CASSLKGSGTGELFF
>TRBV20-1|TRBJ1-5|11
CSALRGQPQHF
>TRBV13|TRBJ2-7|13
CASSLFGYYEQYF
>TRBV20-1|TRBJ1-2|15
CSATGDREGNYGYTF
>TRBV3-1|TRBJ2-2|14
CASSQDMNTGELFF
>TRBV7-8|TRBJ2-5|15
CASSLNRAGGETQYF
>TRBV29-1|TRBJ2-1|14
CSVDVEGAYNEQFF
>TRBV18|TRBJ1-1|14
CASSPLEGTTEAFF
>TRBV3-1|TRBJ2-7|12
CASSLGQGEQYF
>TRBV29-1|TRBJ2-5|12
CSVGQGQETQYF
>TRBV28|TRBJ1-1|14
CASSLEGQNTEAFF
>TRBV7-2|TRBJ2-5|14
CASSLRGIQETQYF
>TRBV5-1|TRBJ2-1|15
CASSLRGVTYNEQFF
>TRBV18|TRBJ2-3|15
CASSPLWGPTDTQYF
>TRBV5-4|TRBJ2-7|15
CASSRELAGASEQYF